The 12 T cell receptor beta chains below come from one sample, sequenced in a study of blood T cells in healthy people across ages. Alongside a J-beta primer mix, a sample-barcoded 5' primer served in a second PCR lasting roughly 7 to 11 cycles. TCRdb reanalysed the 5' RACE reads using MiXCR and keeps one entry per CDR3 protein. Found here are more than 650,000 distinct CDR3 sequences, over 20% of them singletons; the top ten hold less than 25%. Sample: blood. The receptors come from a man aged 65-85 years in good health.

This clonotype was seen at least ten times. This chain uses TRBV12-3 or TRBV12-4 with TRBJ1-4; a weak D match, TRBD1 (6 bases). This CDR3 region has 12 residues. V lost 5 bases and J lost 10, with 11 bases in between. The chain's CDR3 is CASSPEGGKLFF. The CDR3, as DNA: TGTGCCAGCAGTCCGGAGGGGGGAAAACTGTTTTTT.

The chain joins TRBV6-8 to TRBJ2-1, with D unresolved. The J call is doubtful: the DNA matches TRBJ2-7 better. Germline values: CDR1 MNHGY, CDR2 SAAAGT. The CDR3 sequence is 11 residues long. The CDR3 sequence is CASSHGDEQYV. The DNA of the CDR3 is TGTGCCAGCAGCCATGGGGACGAGCAGTACGTC.

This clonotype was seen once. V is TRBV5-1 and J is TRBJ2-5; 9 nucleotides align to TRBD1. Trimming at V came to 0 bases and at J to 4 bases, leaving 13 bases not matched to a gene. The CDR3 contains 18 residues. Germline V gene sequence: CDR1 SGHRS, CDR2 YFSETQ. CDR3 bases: TGCGCCAGCAGCTTGGAGGGGGGACAGGGACGTTTTAGAGAGACCCAGTACTTC. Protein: CASSLEGGQGRFRETQYF.

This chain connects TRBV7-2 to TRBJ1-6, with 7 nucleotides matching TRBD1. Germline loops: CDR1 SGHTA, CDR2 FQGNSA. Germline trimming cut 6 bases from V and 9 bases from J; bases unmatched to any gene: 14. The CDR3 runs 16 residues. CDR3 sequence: CASSSTGSTGGSPLHF. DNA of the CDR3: TGTGCCAGCAGTTCGACAGGGAGCACGGGGGGTTCACCCCTCCACTTT.

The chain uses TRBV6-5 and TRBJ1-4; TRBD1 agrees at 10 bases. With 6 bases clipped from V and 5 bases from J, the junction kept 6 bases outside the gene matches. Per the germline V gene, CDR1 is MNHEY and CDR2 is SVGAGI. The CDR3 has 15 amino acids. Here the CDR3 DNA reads TGTGCCAGCAGAGTCGGACAGGGGGAAAATGAAAAACTGTTTTTT. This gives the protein CASRVGQGENEKLFF.

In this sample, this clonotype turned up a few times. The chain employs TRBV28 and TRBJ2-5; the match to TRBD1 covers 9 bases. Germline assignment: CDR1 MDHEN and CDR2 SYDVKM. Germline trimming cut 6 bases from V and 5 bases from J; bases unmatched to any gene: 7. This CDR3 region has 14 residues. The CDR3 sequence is CASSHRDREETQYF. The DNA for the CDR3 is TGTGCCAGCAGCCACCGGGACAGGGAGGAGACCCAGTACTTC.

CDR3 amino acids: CAISGTVAYEQYF. The CDR3 DNA reads TGTGCCATCAGTGGGACGGTGGCCTACGAGCAGTACTTC. The rearrangement links TRBV10-3 to TRBJ2-7, with unresolved D. Germline V lookup: CDR1 ENHRY, CDR2 SYGVKD. The CDR3 runs 13 residues. V lost 4 bases, J lost 2 bases, and 9 bases lay in between.

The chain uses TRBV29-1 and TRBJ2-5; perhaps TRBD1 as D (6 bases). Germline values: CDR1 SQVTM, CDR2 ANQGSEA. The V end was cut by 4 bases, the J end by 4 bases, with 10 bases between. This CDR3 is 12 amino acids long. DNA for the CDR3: TGCAGCGTTGCCGGGACAAGAGAGACCCAGTACTTC. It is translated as CSVAGTRETQYF. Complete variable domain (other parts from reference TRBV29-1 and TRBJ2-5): SAVISQKPSRDICQRGTSLTIQCQVDSQVTMMFWYRQQPGQSLTLIATANQGSEATYESGFVIDKFPISRPNLTFSTLTVSNMSPEDSSIYLCSVAGTRETQYFGPGTRLLVL.

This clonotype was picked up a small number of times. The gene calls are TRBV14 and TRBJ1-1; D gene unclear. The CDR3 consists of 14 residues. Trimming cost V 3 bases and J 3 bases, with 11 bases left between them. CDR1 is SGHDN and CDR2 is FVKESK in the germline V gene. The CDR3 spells CASSQGGGHTEAFF. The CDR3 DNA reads TGTGCCAGCAGCCAGGGCGGAGGCCACACTGAAGCTTTCTTT. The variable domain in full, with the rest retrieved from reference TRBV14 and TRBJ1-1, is EAGVTQFPSHSVIEKGQTVTLRCDPISGHDNLYWYRRVMGKEIKFLLHFVKESKQDESGMPNNRFLAERTGGTYSTLKVQPAELEDSGVYFCASSQGGGHTEAFFGQGTRLTVV.

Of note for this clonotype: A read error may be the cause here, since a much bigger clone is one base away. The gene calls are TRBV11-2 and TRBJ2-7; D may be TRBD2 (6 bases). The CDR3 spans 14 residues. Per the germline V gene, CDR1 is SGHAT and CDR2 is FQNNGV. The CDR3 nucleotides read TGTGCCGGCAGCTTTAGGAGGGCCCCTAACGAGCAGTACTTC. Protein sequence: CAGSFRRAPNEQYF.

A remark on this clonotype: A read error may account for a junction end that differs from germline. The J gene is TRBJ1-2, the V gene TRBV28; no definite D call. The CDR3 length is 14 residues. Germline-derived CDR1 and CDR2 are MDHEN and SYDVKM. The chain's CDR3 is CAGSLRGRDSGYTF. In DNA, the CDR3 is TGTGCCGGCAGTTTAAGAGGGAGGGATTCTGGCTACACCTTC.

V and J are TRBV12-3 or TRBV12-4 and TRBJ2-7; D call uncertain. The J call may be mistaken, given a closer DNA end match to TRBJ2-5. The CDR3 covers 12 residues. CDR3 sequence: CASSFGMGTQYF. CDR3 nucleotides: TGTGCCAGCAGTTTTGGGATGGGGACCCAGTACTTC.